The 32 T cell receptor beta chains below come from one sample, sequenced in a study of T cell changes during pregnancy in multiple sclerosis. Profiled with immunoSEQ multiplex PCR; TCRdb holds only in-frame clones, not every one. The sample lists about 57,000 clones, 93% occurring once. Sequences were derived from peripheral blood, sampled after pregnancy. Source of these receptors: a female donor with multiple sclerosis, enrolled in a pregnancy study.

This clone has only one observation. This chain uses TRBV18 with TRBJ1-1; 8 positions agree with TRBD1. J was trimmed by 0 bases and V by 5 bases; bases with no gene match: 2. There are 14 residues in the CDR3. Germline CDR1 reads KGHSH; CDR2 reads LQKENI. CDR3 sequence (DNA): TGTGCCAGCTCAAGGGACAGGTTGAACACTGAAGCTTTCTTT. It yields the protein CASSRDRLNTEAFF.

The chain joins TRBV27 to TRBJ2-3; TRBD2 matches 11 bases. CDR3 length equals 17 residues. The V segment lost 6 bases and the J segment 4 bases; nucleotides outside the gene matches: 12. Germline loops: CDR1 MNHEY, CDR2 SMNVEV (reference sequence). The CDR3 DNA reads TGTGCCAGCAGCTTACCCCCTACTAGCGGGAGTCCAGATACGCAGTATTTT. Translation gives CASSLPPTSGSPDTQYF.

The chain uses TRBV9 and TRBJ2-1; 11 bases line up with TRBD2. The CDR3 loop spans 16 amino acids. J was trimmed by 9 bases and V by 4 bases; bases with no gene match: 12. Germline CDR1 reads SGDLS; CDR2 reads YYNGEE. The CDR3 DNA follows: TGTGCCAGCAGCCAAGACCTAGCGGGGGGAGGAAGTGAGCAGTTCTTC. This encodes CASSQDLAGGGSEQFF.

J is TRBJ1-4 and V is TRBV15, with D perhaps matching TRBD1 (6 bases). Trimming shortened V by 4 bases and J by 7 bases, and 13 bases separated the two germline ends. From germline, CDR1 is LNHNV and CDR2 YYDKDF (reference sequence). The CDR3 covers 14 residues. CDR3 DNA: TGTGCCACCAGCAAACAGGGTCCGGGTGAAAAACTGTTTTTT. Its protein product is CATSKQGPGEKLFF.

CDR3 DNA sequence: TGTGCCAGCAGCTTAACCGGGACTAGCGTCACCGGGGAGCTGTTTTTT. It encodes CASSLTGTSVTGELFF. This chain joins TRBV7-2 and TRBJ2-2; 10 positions agree with TRBD2. Germline CDR1 SGHTA, CDR2 FQGNSA. The CDR3 runs to 16 residues. V trimming: 2 bases; J trimming: 4 bases; junction bases outside the gene matches: 4.

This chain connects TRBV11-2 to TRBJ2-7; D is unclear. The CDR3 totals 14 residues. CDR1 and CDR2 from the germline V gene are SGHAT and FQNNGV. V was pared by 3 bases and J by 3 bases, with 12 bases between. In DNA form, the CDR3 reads TGTGCCAGCAGCTTTGGTCAGGTGCACTACGAGCAGTACTTC. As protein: CASSFGQVHYEQYF.

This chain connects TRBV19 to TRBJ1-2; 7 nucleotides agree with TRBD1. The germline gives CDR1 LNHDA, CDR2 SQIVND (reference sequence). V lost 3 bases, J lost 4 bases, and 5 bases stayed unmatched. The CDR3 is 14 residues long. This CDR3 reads CASSMTGTVYGYTF. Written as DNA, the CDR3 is TGTGCCAGTAGTATGACCGGGACAGTCTATGGCTACACCTTC.

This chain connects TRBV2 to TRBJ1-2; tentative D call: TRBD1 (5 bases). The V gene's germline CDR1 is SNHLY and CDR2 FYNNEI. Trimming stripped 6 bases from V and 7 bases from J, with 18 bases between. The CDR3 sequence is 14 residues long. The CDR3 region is CASSVLRQSPGYTF. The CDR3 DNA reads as TGTGCCAGCAGCGTACTCAGACAGAGTCCTGGCTACACCTTC.

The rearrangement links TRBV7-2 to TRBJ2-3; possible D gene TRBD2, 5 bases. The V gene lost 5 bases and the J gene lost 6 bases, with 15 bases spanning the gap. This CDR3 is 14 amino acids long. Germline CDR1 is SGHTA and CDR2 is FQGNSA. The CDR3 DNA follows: TGTGCCAGCAGCCGACTCTTTGGGAGTGATACGCAGTATTTT. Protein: CASSRLFGSDTQYF. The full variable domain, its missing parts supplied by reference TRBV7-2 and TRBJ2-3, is GAGVSQSPSNKVTEKGKDVELRCDPISGHTALYWYRQSLGQGLEFLIYFQGNSAPDKSGLPSDRFSAERTGGSVSTLTIQRTQQEDSAVYLCASSRLFGSDTQYFGPGTRLTVL.

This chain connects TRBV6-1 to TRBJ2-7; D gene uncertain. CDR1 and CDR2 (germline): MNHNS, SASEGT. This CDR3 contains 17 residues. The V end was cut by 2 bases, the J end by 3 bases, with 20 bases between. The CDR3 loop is CASSEPLPYDSDYEQYF. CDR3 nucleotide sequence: TGTGCCAGCAGTGAACCGCTCCCCTACGACTCAGACTACGAGCAGTACTTC.

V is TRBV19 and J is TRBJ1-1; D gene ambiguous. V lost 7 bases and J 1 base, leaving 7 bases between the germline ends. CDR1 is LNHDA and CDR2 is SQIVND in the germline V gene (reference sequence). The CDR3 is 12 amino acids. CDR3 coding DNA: TGTGCCAGTAAGGCGGGGAACACTGAAGCTTTCTTT. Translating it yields CASKAGNTEAFF.

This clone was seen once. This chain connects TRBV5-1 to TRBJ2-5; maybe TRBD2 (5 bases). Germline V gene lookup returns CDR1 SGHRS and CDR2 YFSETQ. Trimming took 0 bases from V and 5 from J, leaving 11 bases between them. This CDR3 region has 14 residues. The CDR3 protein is CASSLDRGMETQYF. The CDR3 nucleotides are TGCGCCAGCAGCTTGGATCGGGGTATGGAGACCCAGTACTTC.

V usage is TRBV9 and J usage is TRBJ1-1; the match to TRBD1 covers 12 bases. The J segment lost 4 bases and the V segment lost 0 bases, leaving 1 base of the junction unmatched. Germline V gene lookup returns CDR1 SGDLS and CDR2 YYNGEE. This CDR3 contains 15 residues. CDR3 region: CASSVEGQGATEAFF. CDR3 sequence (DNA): TGTGCCAGCAGCGTAGAGGGACAGGGGGCCACTGAAGCTTTCTTT.

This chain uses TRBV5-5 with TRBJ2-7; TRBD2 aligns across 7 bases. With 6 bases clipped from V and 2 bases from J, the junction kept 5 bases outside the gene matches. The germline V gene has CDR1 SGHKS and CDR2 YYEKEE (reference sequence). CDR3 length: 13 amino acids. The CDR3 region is CASTREVPYEQYF. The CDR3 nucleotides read TGTGCCAGCACTCGGGAGGTACCCTACGAGCAGTACTTC.

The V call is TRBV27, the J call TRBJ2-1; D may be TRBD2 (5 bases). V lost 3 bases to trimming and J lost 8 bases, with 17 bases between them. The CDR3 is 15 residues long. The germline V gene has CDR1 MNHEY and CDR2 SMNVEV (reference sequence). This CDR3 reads CASSLRASGPHEQFF. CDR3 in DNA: TGTGCCAGCAGTTTGCGGGCTAGTGGTCCCCATGAGCAGTTCTTC.

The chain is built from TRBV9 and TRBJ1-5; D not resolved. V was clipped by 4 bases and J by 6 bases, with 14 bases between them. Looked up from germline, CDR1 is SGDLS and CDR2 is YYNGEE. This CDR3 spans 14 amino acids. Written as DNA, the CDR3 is TGTGCCAGCAGCCCAAACAGTGCAGGTCAGCCCCAGCATTTT. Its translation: CASSPNSAGQPQHF.

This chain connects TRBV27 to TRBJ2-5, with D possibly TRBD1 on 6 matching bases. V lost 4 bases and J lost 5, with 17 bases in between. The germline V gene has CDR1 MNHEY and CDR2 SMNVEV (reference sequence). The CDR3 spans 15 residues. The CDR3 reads CASSYTGSPGETQYF. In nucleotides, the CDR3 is TGTGCCAGCAGTTATACAGGGTCCCCGGGGGAGACCCAGTACTTC.

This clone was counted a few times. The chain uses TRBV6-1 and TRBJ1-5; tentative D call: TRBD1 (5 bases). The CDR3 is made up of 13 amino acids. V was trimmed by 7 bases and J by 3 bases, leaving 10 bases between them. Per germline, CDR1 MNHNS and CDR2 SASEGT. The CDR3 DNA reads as TGTGCCAGCACCCCAGGGTACAATCAGCCCCAGCATTTT. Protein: CASTPGYNQPQHF.

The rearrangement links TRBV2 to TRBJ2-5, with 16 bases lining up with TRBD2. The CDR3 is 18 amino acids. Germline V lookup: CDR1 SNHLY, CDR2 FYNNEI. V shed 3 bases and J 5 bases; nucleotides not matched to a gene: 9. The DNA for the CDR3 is TGTGCCAGCAGTGACCCCGGGACTAGCGGGAGGGCCGGGGAGACCCAGTACTTC. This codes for CASSDPGTSGRAGETQYF. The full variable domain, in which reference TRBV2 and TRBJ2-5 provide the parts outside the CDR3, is EPEVTQTPSHQVTQMGQEVILRCVPISNHLYFYWYRQILGQKVEFLVSFYNNEISEKSEIFDDQFSVERPDGSNFTLKIRSTKLEDSAMYFCASSDPGTSGRAGETQYFGPGTRLLVL.

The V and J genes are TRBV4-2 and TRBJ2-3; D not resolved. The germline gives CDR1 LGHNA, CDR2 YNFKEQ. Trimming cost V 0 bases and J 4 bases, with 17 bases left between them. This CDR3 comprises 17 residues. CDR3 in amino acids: CASSQDLGSTRSDTQYF. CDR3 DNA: TGTGCCAGCAGCCAAGATCTTGGTAGTACTCGATCAGATACGCAGTATTTT.

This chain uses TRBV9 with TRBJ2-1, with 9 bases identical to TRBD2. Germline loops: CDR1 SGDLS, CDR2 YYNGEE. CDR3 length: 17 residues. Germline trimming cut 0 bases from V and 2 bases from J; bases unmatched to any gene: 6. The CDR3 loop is CASSVDPSGNPYNEQFF. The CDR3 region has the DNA TGTGCCAGCAGCGTAGATCCTAGCGGGAACCCCTACAATGAGCAGTTCTTC.

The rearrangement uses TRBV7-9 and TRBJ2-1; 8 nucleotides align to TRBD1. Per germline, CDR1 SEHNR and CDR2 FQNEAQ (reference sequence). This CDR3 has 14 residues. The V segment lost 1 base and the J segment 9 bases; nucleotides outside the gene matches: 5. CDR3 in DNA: TGTGCCAGCAGCTTAGGGACAGGGAACGGTGAGCAGTTCTTC. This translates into CASSLGTGNGEQFF.

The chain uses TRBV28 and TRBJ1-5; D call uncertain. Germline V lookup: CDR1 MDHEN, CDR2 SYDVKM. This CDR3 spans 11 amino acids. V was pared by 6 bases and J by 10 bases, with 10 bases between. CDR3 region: CASSHNSPQHF. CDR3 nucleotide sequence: TGTGCCAGCAGCCACAATTCACCCCAGCATTTT.

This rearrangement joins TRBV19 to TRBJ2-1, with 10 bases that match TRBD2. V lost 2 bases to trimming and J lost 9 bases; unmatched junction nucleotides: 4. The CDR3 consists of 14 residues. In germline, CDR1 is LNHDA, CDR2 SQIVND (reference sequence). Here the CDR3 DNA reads TGTGCCAGTAGTATACTAGCGGGAGCTGCTGAGCAGTTCTTC. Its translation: CASSILAGAAEQFF.

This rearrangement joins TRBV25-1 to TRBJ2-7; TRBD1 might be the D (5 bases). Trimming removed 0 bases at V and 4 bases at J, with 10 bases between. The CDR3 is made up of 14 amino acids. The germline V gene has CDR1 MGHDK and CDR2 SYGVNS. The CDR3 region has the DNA TGTGCCAGCAGTGAATATGGCAGGGAATACGAGCAGTACTTC. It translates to CASSEYGREYEQYF.

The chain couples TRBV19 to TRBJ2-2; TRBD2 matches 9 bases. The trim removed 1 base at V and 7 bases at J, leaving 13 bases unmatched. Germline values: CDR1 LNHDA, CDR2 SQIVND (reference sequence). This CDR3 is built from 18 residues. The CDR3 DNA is TGTGCCAGTAGTATAGTGGTTTGGGCTAGCGGGAAAGTCGGGGAGCTGTTTTTT. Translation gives CASSIVVWASGKVGELFF. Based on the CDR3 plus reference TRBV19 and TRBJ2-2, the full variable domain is DGGITQSPKYLFRKEGQNVTLSCEQNLNHDAMYWYRQDPGQGLRLIYYSQIVNDFQKGDIAEGYSVSREKKESFPLTVTSAQKNPTAFYLCASSIVVWASGKVGELFFGEGSRLTVL.

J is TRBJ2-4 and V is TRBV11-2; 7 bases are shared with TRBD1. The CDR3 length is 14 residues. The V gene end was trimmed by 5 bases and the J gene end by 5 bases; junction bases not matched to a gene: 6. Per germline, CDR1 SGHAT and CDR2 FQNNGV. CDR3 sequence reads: CASSITTGENIQYF. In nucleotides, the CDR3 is TGTGCCAGCAGCATAACCACAGGGGAAAACATTCAGTACTTC.

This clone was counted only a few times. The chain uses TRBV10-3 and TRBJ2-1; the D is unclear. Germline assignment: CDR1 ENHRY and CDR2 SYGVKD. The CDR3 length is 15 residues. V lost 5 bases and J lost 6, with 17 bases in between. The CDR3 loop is CAISRVINNRNEQFF. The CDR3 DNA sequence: TGTGCCATCAGTCGAGTAATCAATAATCGCAATGAGCAGTTCTTC.

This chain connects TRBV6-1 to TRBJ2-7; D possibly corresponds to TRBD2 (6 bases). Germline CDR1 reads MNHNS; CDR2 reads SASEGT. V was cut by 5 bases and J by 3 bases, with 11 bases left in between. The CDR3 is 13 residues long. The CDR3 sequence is CASSQGGGYEQYF. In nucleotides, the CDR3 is TGTGCCAGCAGTCAGGGAGGTGGCTACGAGCAGTACTTC.

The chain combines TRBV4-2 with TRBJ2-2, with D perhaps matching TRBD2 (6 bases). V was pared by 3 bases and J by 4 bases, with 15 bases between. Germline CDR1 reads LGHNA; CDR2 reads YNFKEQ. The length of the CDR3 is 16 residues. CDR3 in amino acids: CASSHRLASITGELFF. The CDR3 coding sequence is TGTGCCAGCAGCCATCGGCTAGCGAGCATCACCGGGGAGCTGTTTTTT.

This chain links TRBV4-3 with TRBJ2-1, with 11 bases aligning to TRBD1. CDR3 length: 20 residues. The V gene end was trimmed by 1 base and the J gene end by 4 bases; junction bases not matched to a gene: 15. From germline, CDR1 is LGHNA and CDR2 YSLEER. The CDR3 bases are TGCGCCAGCAGCCAAGGGCGGGACAGGGGGTTACTCTCTCCTTACAATGAGCAGTTCTTC. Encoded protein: CASSQGRDRGLLSPYNEQFF.

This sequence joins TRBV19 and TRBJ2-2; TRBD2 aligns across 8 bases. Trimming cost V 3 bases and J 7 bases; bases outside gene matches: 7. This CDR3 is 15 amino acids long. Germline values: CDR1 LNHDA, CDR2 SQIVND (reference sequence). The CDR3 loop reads CASSILAGRDGELFF. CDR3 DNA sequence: TGTGCCAGTAGTATCTTAGCGGGAAGGGACGGGGAGCTGTTTTTT.